This TCR beta chain was documented in a study of blood T cell repertoires in COVID-19. Turning to the study itself: COVID-19 samples, acute and convalescent, were from the United States, Italy and Spain.

In the original analysis: Quantification of nucleated cells was approximated via reference gene primer amplification. Produced via immunoSEQ multiplex PCR; TCRdb's table is partial and in-frame only. V, J and clone size reflect that table, while D and trimming were determined from the DNA. This sample has about 250,000 clones, with 70% to 90% found just once. The CDR3 consists of 15 residues. Germline trimming cut 4 bases from V and 2 bases from J; bases unmatched to any gene: 2. Germline lookup yields CDR1 SGHAT and CDR2 FQNNGV. Sequences were obtained from peripheral blood. This sequence joins TRBV11-2 and TRBJ2-1; 10 bases map to TRBD1. This sequence originates from a man older than 75 with acute or convalescent COVID-19. As DNA, the CDR3 is TGTGCCAGCAGCTGGGGACAGGGGCCCTACAATGAGCAGTTCTTC. Protein sequence: CASSWGQGPYNEQFF.